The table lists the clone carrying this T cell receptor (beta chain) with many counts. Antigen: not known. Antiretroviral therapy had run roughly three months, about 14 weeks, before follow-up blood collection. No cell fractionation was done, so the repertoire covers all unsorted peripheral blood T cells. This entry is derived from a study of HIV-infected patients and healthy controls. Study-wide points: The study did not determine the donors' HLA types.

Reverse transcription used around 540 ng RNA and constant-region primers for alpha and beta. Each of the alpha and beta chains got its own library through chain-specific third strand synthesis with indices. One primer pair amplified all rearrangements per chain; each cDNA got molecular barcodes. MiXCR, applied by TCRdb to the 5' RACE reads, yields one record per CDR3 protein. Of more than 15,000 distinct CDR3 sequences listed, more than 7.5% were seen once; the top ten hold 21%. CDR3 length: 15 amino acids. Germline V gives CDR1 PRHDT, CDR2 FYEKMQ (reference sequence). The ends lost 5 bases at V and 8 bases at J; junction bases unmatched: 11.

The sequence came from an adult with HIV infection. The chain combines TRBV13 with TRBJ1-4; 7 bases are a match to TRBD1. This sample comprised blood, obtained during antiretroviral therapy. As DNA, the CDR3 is TGTGCCAGCAGCCTCCGGGACAGCTTGACCGAAAAACTGTTTTTT. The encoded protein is CASSLRDSLTEKLFF. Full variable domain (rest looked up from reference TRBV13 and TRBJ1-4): AAGVIQSPRHLIKEKRETATLKCYPIPRHDTVYWYQQGPGQDPQFLISFYEKMQSDKGSIPDRFSAQQFSDYHSELNMSSLELGDSALYFCASSLRDSLTEKLFFGSGTQLSVL.